Shown below are 17 T cell receptor beta chains from a single sample sequenced in a study of beta chain features in type 1 diabetes (dated by TCRdb to between 2018 and 2020). Libraries were constructed by the immunoSEQ multiplex PCR assay. The entire amount of isolated RNA was reverse transcribed using the High Capacity cDNA Reverse Transcription Kit, so the sequenced TCRB transcripts were expressed ones. Entries here come from immuneACCESS through TCRdb and include only in-frame sequences with V and J called. Some clones fail to appear in such tables; in the studies checked, an unresolved V gene covers under half of the shortfall, and the cause of the remainder is unknown. In all, the sample holds around 280,000 clones, and 8% of those were seen once. The ten largest make up roughly 1% of the sample. Material: central memory CD4+ T cells from blood. The receptors were sampled from a woman between 18 and 29 years old in good health.

The table lists this clone with a few counts. The chain recombines TRBV5-4 with TRBJ1-1; D gene uncertain. From germline, CDR1 is SGHNT and CDR2 YYREEE (reference sequence). V lost 1 base, J lost 3 bases, and 10 bases lay in between. This CDR3 comprises 14 residues. CDR3 residues: CASSLIREDTEAFF. CDR3 DNA sequence: TGTGCCAGCAGCTTGATCCGCGAGGACACTGAAGCTTTCTTT.

In this sample, this clone turned up a few times. V usage is TRBV7-9 and J usage is TRBJ2-1; 11 positions match TRBD2. The CDR3 extends over 15 amino acids. Germline CDR1 reads SEHNR; CDR2 reads FQNEAQ (reference sequence). V lost 2 bases, J lost 4 bases, and 1 base stayed unmatched. The CDR3 coding sequence is TGTGCCAGCAGCTTAACTAGCGGGGGTTACAATGAGCAGTTCTTC. Residues: CASSLTSGGYNEQFF.

The CDR3 region is CASSLGSDTQYF. As DNA, the CDR3 is TGTGCCAGCAGCTTAGGATCGGATACGCAGTATTTT. This sequence joins TRBV5-4 and TRBJ2-3, with no clear D. The germline V and J ends were trimmed by 2 bases and 6 bases, with 7 bases remaining between them. The CDR3 covers 12 residues. The germline CDR1 and CDR2 sequences are SGHNT and YYREEE (reference sequence).

This clone turned up a few times. Other DNA sequences of this sample code for an identical CDR3. The V call is TRBV7-9, the J call TRBJ2-7; 7 bases are a match to TRBD1. Per germline, CDR1 SEHNR and CDR2 FQNEAQ (reference sequence). The CDR3 consists of 13 residues. V was clipped by 5 bases and J by 0 bases; unmatched bases: 1. CDR3: CASSRQGSYEQYV. CDR3 in DNA: TGTGCCAGCAGCCGACAGGGCTCCTACGAGCAGTACGTC.

This clone was found a few times. V gene TRBV4-3 combines with J gene TRBJ1-1; no firm D call. This CDR3 region has 15 residues. The V gene's germline CDR1 is LGHNA and CDR2 YSLEER. The germline V and J ends were trimmed by 3 bases and 1 base, with 12 bases remaining between them. CDR3 loop: CASSQWKVTNTEAFF. The CDR3 DNA follows: TGCGCCAGCAGCCAGTGGAAGGTTACGAACACTGAAGCTTTCTTT.

This clone showed up many times. The same CDR3 is also encoded by other DNA sequences in this sample. The chain combines TRBV6-5 with TRBJ1-5; TRBD1 is a possible D gene (6 bases). From germline, CDR1 is MNHEY and CDR2 SVGAGI. The CDR3 loop spans 15 amino acids. V was clipped by 0 bases and J by 3 bases, with 9 bases between them. DNA of the CDR3: TGTGCCAGCAGTTACTCCTCAGGGGACAATCAGCCCCAGCATTTT. This codes for CASSYSSGDNQPQHF.

This CDR3 is CASSYRGLSYEQYV. For the CDR3, the DNA is TGTGCCAGCAGTTACAGGGGGCTTTCCTACGAGCAGTACGTC. The rearrangement uses TRBV6-6 and TRBJ2-7; 7 bases match TRBD1. The CDR3 is 14 residues long. V trimming: 2 bases; J trimming: 1 base; junction bases outside the gene matches: 2. Germline-derived CDR1 and CDR2 are MNHNY and SVGAGI (reference sequence).

In this sample, this clone turned up a few times. The V gene is TRBV7-9, the J gene TRBJ1-5, with TRBD1 matching over 9 bases. Germline CDR1 reads SEHNR; CDR2 reads FQNEAQ (reference sequence). The trim removed 5 bases at V and 4 bases at J, leaving 3 bases unmatched. CDR3 size: 14 residues. The CDR3 DNA reads TGTGCCAGCAGCCAAGGGACAGGGAATCAGCCCCAGCATTTT. It is translated as CASSQGTGNQPQHF.

This clone was seen only a few times. Other DNA sequences from this sample encode an identical CDR3 as well. This chain connects TRBV14 to TRBJ2-3; TRBD1 is a possible D gene (6 bases). V lost 4 bases and J 0 bases, leaving 11 bases between the germline ends. This CDR3 is built from 15 residues. From germline, CDR1 is SGHDN and CDR2 FVKESK. CDR3 in amino acids: CASSPGTPSTDTQYF. The CDR3, as DNA: TGTGCCAGCAGCCCCGGGACACCTAGCACAGATACGCAGTATTTT.

This sequence joins TRBV11-3 and TRBJ2-1; TRBD1 might be the D (6 bases). Germline-derived CDR1 and CDR2 are SGHNT and YENEEA. V was cut by 3 bases and J by 1 base, with 10 bases left in between. The CDR3 runs 15 residues. CDR3 nucleotide sequence: TGTGCCAGCAGCTTCGCTAGGGGGTCCTACAATGAGCAGTTCTTC. Protein sequence: CASSFARGSYNEQFF.

This clone was observed a few times. J is TRBJ1-3 and V is TRBV29-1, with D perhaps matching TRBD1 (5 bases). Germline-derived CDR1 and CDR2 are SQVTM and ANQGSEA. The length of the CDR3 is 15 residues. The V and J ends lost 3 bases and 8 bases respectively, with 20 bases between them. The CDR3, as DNA: TGCAGCGTTGACGTCCCGGGACCCGAGTCGGACACCATATATTTT. Protein: CSVDVPGPESDTIYF.

This sequence joins TRBV18 and TRBJ2-7, with D possibly being TRBD1 (5 bases). Trimming removed 6 bases at V and 3 bases at J, with 15 bases between. The germline V gene has CDR1 KGHSH and CDR2 LQKENI. The CDR3 runs to 14 residues. CDR3: CASSHRQSLYEQYV. In nucleotides, the CDR3 is TGTGCCAGCTCCCACCGACAGTCTCTCTACGAGCAGTACGTC.

Many counts were recorded for this clone. V is TRBV27 and J is TRBJ2-3; D remains unclear. From germline, CDR1 is MNHEY and CDR2 SMNVEV (reference sequence). The V end was cut by 4 bases, the J end by 0 bases, with 8 bases between. The CDR3 loop spans 14 amino acids. The CDR3 region is CASSSPASTDTQYF. The CDR3 DNA sequence: TGTGCCAGCAGTTCGCCCGCTAGCACAGATACGCAGTATTTT.

This clone was found many times. The CDR3 loop is CASSPAGVYNEQFF. The CDR3 DNA sequence: TGTGCCAGCTCACCGGCGGGGGTATACAATGAGCAGTTCTTC. This chain links TRBV18 with TRBJ2-1, with 7 bases identical to TRBD2. V was pared by 3 bases and J by 4 bases, with 3 bases of the junction left unmatched. The germline CDR1 and CDR2 sequences are KGHSH and LQKENI. CDR3 length: 14 amino acids.

The table lists this clone with many counts. This chain uses TRBV21-1 with TRBJ1-6. TRBV21-1 is shown as a pseudogene. The CDR3 totals 12 residues. This chain's CDR3 is CASSRRESPLHF. The CDR3 nucleotides are TGTGCCAGCAGCAGGAGAGAGTCACCCCTCCACTTT.

V gene TRBV18 combines with J gene TRBJ2-6; unclear D gene. Germline V gives CDR1 KGHSH, CDR2 LQKENI. The CDR3 extends over 15 amino acids. V gave up 0 bases and J gave up 0 bases, with 3 bases separating them. The CDR3 loop reads CASSPPNSGANVLTF. The CDR3 bases are TGTGCCAGCTCACCACCGAACTCTGGGGCCAACGTCCTGACTTTC.

In this sample, this clone turned up many times. This rearrangement joins TRBV27 to TRBJ1-3; D gene uncertain. Germline loops: CDR1 MNHEY, CDR2 SMNVEV (reference sequence). V was trimmed by 5 bases and J by 2 bases, leaving 10 bases between them. The CDR3 has 14 residues. CDR3 sequence (DNA): TGTGCCAGCAGTCCTAGGAGGGCTGGAAACACCATATATTTT. Encoded protein: CASSPRRAGNTIYF.